The clone carrying this T cell receptor (beta chain) was picked up a small number of times. TCRdb recomputed calls from the 5' RACE reads with MiXCR, one row per CDR3 protein. The sample contains some 1,600,000 distinct CDR3 sequences, more than 30% of which appear only once. Germline assignment: CDR1 MDHEN and CDR2 SYDVKM. Between the trimmed V and J ends, which lost 4 bases and 9 bases, there was a span of 14 bases. CDR3 length equals 13 residues. These data originate in a study of identical twins. This receptor was identified in a newborn girl in good health. The chain couples TRBV28 to TRBJ2-3; D is unclear. The sample comprised cord blood. The DNA for the CDR3 is TGTGCCAGCAGTTCCGGGTCCAGCCCCACGCAGTATTTT. Amino acids: CASSSGSSPTQYF.